This T cell receptor beta chain was retrieved from a study of T cell responses to AZD1222 COVID-19 vaccine. The wider study: Pooled samples include second doses given at about 4 or 12 weeks.

V was pared by 3 bases and J by 4 bases, with 13 bases between. The CDR3 covers 15 residues. Germline V CDR1 and CDR2: SGHRS, YFSETQ. Sequencing was performed with immunoSEQ multiplex PCR; in TCRdb, only in-frame clones are kept and a portion is missing. The sample shows around 100,000 clones, approximately 83% of them seen only once. Overall study findings and caveats: Breadth and depth of Spike-specific TCRs rose after two AZD1222 doses. Sampling that yielded the repertoires occurred only after the peak T cell response. Vaccine-related CD4 TCRs covered spike, predominating at 160-218 and 743-854.

For this clone: Its antigen remains unidentified.

V and J are TRBV5-1 and TRBJ1-4; tentatively, D is TRBD1 (6 bases). The sequence was obtained from an adult in good health. This specimen was peripheral blood, taken on day 0 of AZD1222 vaccination. CDR3 sequence reads: CASSSQGLGNEKLFF. The CDR3 DNA reads TGCGCCAGCAGCTCGCAGGGGTTGGGTAATGAAAAACTGTTTTTT.